The present T cell receptor (beta chain) was sequenced within a study of T cell repertoires and HLA-DP antigens. The length of the CDR3 is 12 residues. V was shortened by 4 bases and J by 0 bases, with 3 bases between the two germline ends. Germline V CDR1 and CDR2: ENHRY, SYGVKD. About this clone: What it recognizes is unknown.

Only in-frame clones appear in the TCRdb table, and some are missing; sequencing was by immunoSEQ multiplex PCR. This table has about 110,000 clones, 80% to 95% appearing once. The receptor was derived from a woman in her late teens or twenties in good health and CMV-seronegative. Material for sequencing was CD4+ T cells from PBMCs. The chain joins TRBV10-3 to TRBJ1-1; no firm D call. The CDR3 protein is CAISAMNTEAFF. DNA for the CDR3: TGTGCCATCAGTGCCATGAACACTGAAGCTTTCTTT.